The next 11 T cell receptor beta chains were all read from a single sample in a study of cytomegalovirus exposure and HLA in healthy donors. PCR used 60 Vbeta primers and 13 Jbeta primers. Assay: immunoSEQ multiplex PCR; the TCRdb copy retains only in-frame clones and omits some. This sample has around 120,000 clones, with 81% found just once. The sample was PBMCs. All receptors derive from a man younger than 30 in good health and CMV-seronegative.

Here the CDR3 DNA reads TGTGCCAGCAGCCAGACAGGGTCTAATGAAAAACTGTTTTTT. Its protein is CASSQTGSNEKLFF. The chain is built from TRBV7-9 and TRBJ1-4, with 7 bases aligning to TRBD1. Germline V lookup: CDR1 SEHNR, CDR2 FQNEAQ (reference sequence). This CDR3 has 14 residues. The trim removed 5 bases at V and 3 bases at J, leaving 3 bases unmatched.

The genes are TRBV7-2 and TRBJ2-4; 8 nucleotides match TRBD1. Per germline, CDR1 SGHTA and CDR2 FQGNSA. This CDR3 region has 17 residues. J was trimmed by 8 bases and V by 3 bases; bases with no gene match: 15. CDR3 sequence: CASSFMGLDRVLDIQYF. CDR3 DNA: TGTGCCAGCAGCTTCATGGGGCTGGACAGGGTGTTAGACATTCAGTACTTC.

Worth noting for this clone: Other DNA variants within this sample encode the same CDR3. DNA for the CDR3: TGTGCCAGCAGCCAAGTGGGACTAGCGGGGGGAACAGATACGCAGTATTTT. Protein: CASSQVGLAGGTDTQYF. The chain has TRBV4-2 and TRBJ2-3, with TRBD2 matching 15 bases. The CDR3 loop spans 17 amino acids. The germline V gene has CDR1 LGHNA and CDR2 YNFKEQ. With V trimmed by 1 base and J by 3 bases, 2 bases remained unmatched.

The chain recombines TRBV7-9 with TRBJ2-1; D is uncertain. V lost 1 base and J 9 bases, leaving 7 bases between the germline ends. The CDR3 is 12 residues long. Germline V gene lookup returns CDR1 SEHNR and CDR2 FQNEAQ (reference sequence). CDR3 in amino acids: CASSLDPFEQFF. The CDR3 nucleotides are TGTGCCAGCAGCTTAGATCCGTTTGAGCAGTTCTTC.

This clone was recorded a few times. The chain has TRBV28 and TRBJ1-2; 7 nucleotides agree with TRBD1. Germline trimming cut 2 bases from V and 2 bases from J; bases unmatched to any gene: 2. CDR3 length equals 14 residues. Per the germline V gene, CDR1 is MDHEN and CDR2 is SYDVKM. This chain's CDR3 is CASSLRDSNYGYTF. The CDR3 DNA follows: TGTGCCAGCAGTTTAAGGGACAGCAACTATGGCTACACCTTC.

The chain joins TRBV27 to TRBJ1-1; D ambiguous. Deletions cut 2 bases from V and 4 bases from J, with 8 bases between. Germline assignment: CDR1 MNHEY and CDR2 SMNVEV (reference sequence). CDR3 length: 13 residues. In DNA form, the CDR3 reads TGTGCCAGCAGTTTAGACTCTCCCACTGAAGCTTTCTTT. It codes for CASSLDSPTEAFF.

This clone was seen a single time. The rearrangement joins TRBV27 to TRBJ2-3, with a weak D call TRBD2 (6 bases). The V and J ends lost 3 bases and 0 bases respectively, with 13 bases between them. The CDR3 extends over 16 amino acids. Germline-derived CDR1 and CDR2 are MNHEY and SMNVEV (reference sequence). The DNA for the CDR3 is TGTGCCAGCAGTTTCAGGGCGACTAGTAGCACAGATACGCAGTATTTT. Protein sequence: CASSFRATSSTDTQYF.

J is TRBJ2-1 and V is TRBV9; 8 bases map to TRBD2. There are 15 residues in the CDR3. The junction had 8 bases not matched to a gene; V was cut back by 4 bases and J by 5 bases. The germline V gene has CDR1 SGDLS and CDR2 YYNGEE. CDR3 DNA: TGTGCCAGCAGCCCACGGGGGGGAACCCACAATGAGCAGTTCTTC. This codes for CASSPRGGTHNEQFF.

The J gene is TRBJ2-6, the V gene TRBV5-1, with no clear D. CDR3 length equals 16 residues. Germline V CDR1 and CDR2: SGHRS, YFSETQ. Deletions cut 3 bases from V and 3 bases from J, with 13 bases between. The CDR3 here is CASSWVQLSGANVLTF. In DNA form, the CDR3 reads TGCGCCAGCAGCTGGGTACAGTTAAGTGGGGCCAACGTCCTGACTTTC.

V usage is TRBV2 and J usage is TRBJ1-1; D is uncertain. CDR3 length equals 13 residues. The V gene lost 4 bases and the J gene lost 0 bases, with 6 bases spanning the gap. The germline gives CDR1 SNHLY, CDR2 FYNNEI. Here the CDR3 reads CASSVGMNTEAFF. CDR3 in DNA: TGTGCCAGCAGTGTTGGCATGAACACTGAAGCTTTCTTT. Drawing the rest from reference TRBV2 and TRBJ1-1, the complete variable domain is EPEVTQTPSHQVTQMGQEVILRCVPISNHLYFYWYRQILGQKVEFLVSFYNNEISEKSEIFDDQFSVERPDGSNFTLKIRSTKLEDSAMYFCASSVGMNTEAFFGQGTRLTVV.

This clone was counted a few times. The J gene is TRBJ2-7, the V gene TRBV27; D is unclear. The ends were cut back, 5 bases at V and 3 bases at J, with 11 bases in the middle. The CDR3 extends over 13 amino acids. From germline, CDR1 is MNHEY and CDR2 SMNVEV (reference sequence). In DNA form, the CDR3 reads TGTGCCAGCAGTCGACGGAGCCTCTACGAGCAGTACTTC. It yields the protein CASSRRSLYEQYF.